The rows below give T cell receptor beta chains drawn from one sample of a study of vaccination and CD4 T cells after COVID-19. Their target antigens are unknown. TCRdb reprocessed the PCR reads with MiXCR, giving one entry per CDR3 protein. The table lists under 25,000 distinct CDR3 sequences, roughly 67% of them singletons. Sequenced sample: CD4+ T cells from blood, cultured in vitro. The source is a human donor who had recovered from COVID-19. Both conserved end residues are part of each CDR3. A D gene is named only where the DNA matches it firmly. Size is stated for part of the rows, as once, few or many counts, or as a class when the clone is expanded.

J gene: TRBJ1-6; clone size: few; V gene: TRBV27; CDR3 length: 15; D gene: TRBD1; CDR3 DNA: TGTGCCAGTAAACTAACCGGGACAGCTAATTCACCCCTCCACTTT; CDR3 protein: CASKLTGTANSPLHF
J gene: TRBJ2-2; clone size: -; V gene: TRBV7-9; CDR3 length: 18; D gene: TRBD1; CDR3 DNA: TGTGCCAGCAGCTTCTCTATATGGGGACAGGGGGCGACCGGGGAGCTGTTTTTT; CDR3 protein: CASSFSIWGQGATGELFF
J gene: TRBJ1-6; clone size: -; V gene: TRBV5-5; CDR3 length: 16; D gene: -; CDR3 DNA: TGTGCCAGCAGCTTGGCCTTTGGTAGTAATAATTCACCCCTCCACTTT; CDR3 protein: CASSLAFGSNNSPLHF
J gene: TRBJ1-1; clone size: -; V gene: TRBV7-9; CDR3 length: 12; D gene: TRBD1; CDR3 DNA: TGTGCCAGCAGCCCAGGACAGGGTGAAGCTTTCTTT; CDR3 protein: CASSPGQGEAFF
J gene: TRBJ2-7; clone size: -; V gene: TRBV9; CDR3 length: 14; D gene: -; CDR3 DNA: TGTGCCAGCAGCGTAGAGAACACTGCCTACGAGCAGTACTTC; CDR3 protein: CASSVENTAYEQYF
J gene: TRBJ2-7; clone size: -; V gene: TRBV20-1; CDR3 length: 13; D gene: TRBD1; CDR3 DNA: TGCAGTGCTATGGGACAGGGGGTTTACGAGCAGTACTTC; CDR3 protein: CSAMGQGVYEQYF
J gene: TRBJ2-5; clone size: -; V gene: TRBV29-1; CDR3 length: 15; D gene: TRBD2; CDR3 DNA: TGCAGCGTTGTGGGCAACAGCGGGAACAGGGAGACCCAGTACTTC; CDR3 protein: CSVVGNSGNRETQYF
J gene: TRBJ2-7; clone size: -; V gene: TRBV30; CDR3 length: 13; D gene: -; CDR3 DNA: TGTGCCTGGACGAGCTTCGTCGCAGGGGAGCAGTACTTC; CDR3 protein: CAWTSFVAGEQYF
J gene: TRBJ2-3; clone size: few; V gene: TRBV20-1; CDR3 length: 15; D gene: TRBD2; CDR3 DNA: TGCAGTGCTAGAGATGGTGGGAGGGAGCCAGATACGCAGTATTTT; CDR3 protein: CSARDGGREPDTQYF
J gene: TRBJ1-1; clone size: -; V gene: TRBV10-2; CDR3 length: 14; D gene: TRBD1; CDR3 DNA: TGCGCCAGGAGATCAGGGGGGCAGGAAACTGAAGCTTTCTTT; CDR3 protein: CARRSGGQETEAFF
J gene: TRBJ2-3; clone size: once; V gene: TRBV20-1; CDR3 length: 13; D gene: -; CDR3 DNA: TGCAGTGCTAGAGGGGTTAGCCCAGATACGCAGTATTTT; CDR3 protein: CSARGVSPDTQYF
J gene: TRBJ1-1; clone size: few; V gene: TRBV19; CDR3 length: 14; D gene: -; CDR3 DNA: TGTGCCAGTAGTTTTGACGGCACTAAAGGGGTAGCTTTCTTT; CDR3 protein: CASSFDGTKGVAFF
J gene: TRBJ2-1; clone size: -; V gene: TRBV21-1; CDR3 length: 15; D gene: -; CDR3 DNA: TGTGCCAGGGGACCTCTAGTGCGGACTTACAATGAGCAGTTCTTC; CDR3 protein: CARGPLVRTYNEQFF
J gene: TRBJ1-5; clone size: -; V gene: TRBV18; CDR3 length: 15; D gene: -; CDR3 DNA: TGTGCCAGCTCACCACAACCAGGGTCCGATCAGCCCCAGCATTTT; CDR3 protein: CASSPQPGSDQPQHF
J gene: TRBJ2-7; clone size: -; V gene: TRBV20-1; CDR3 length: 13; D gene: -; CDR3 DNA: TGCAGTGGCCAACTGGGGATAATGGACGAGCAGTACTTC; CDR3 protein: CSGQLGIMDEQYF
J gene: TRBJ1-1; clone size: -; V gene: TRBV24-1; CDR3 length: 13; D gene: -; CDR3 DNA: TGTGCCACCAGTGACGGGGGATTCACTGAAGCTTTCTTT; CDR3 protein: CATSDGGFTEAFF
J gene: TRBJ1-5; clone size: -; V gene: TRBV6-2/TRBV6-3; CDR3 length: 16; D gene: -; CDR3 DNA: TGTGCCAGCAGTAAGGATCGGCACCCCTTCGATCAGCCCCAGCATTTT; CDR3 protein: CASSKDRHPFDQPQHF
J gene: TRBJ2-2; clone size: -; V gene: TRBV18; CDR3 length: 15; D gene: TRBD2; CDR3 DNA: TGTGCCAGCTCACCAGCGTGGGGAGGGACCGGGGAGCTGTTTTTT; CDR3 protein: CASSPAWGGTGELFF
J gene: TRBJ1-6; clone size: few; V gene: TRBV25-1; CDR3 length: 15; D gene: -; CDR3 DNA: TGTGCCAGCAGGCAGAATCAGGGATATAATTCACCCCTCCACTTT; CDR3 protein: CASRQNQGYNSPLHF
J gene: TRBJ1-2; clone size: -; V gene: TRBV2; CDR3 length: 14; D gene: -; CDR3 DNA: TGTGCCAGCAGTGACCGGTCAGGGGACTATGGCTACACCTTC; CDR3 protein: CASSDRSGDYGYTF
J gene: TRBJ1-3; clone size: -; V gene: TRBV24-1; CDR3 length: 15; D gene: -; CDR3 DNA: TGTGCCACCAGTGATTTGTGGGGGGGAGGAAACACCATATATTTT; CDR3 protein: CATSDLWGGGNTIYF
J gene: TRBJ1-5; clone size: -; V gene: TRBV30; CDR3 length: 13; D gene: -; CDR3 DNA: TGTGCCTGGTCCAATCGGGCAGGTCAGCCCCAGCATTTT; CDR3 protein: CAWSNRAGQPQHF
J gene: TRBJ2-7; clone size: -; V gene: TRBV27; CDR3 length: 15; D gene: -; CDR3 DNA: TGTGCCAGCAGTTTATTAGGGCAGGGGGGCTACGAGCAGTACTTC; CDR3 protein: CASSLLGQGGYEQYF
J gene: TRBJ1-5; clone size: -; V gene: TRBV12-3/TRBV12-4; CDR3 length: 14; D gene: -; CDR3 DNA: TGTGCCAGCAGCGACAGATGGGGGAGTCAGCCCCAGCATTTT; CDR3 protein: CASSDRWGSQPQHF
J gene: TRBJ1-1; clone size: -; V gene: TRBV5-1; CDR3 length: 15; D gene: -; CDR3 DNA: TGCGCCAGCAGCCTTCTGGACAGTCTACAGTCAGAAGCTTTCTTT; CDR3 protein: CASSLLDSLQSEAFF